Presented here are 6 T cell receptor beta chains from one specimen sequenced in a study of blood T cell repertoires in COVID-19. This table comes from immunoSEQ multiplex PCR, and its TCRdb copy is limited to in-frame clones, with some not included. The sample has 63,000 or so clones; more than 70% are singletons. The material sequenced was peripheral blood. The origin of the receptors is a human donor in a cohort sampled during active COVID-19.

The chain uses TRBV6-5 and TRBJ1-1, with unresolved D. The ends were cut back, 5 bases at V and 0 bases at J, with 10 bases in the middle. CDR1 is MNHEY and CDR2 is SVGAGI in the germline V gene. This CDR3 region has 14 residues. The CDR3 nucleotides read TGTGCCAGCAGTAACCGGGAATTGAACACTGAAGCTTTCTTT. Translated, it gives CASSNRELNTEAFF.

The chain couples TRBV6-6 to TRBJ1-5, with 9 bases lining up with TRBD1. The V and J ends lost 5 bases and 3 bases, in that order; junction bases with no gene match: 5. This CDR3 spans 15 amino acids. CDR1 and CDR2 from the germline V gene are MNHNY and SVGAGI (reference sequence). CDR3 in amino acids: CASSRTGVTNQPQHF. The CDR3 nucleotides read TGTGCCAGCAGTCGGACAGGGGTCACCAATCAGCCCCAGCATTTT.

The chain links TRBV10-3 to TRBJ2-1; TRBD2 agrees at 8 bases. Trimming at V came to 8 bases and at J to 7 bases, leaving 19 bases not matched to a gene. The CDR3 consists of 17 residues. The germline V gene has CDR1 ENHRY and CDR2 SYGVKD. The CDR3 DNA sequence: TGTGCCATCCCCCTAGGCACGGCGTCCGGGGGGGTTAATGAGCAGTTCTTC. It codes for CAIPLGTASGGVNEQFF.

The chain is built from TRBV5-6 and TRBJ2-3; D is possibly TRBD1 (6 bases). Between the trimmed V and J ends, which lost 1 base and 2 bases, there was a span of 17 bases. The germline V gene has CDR1 SGHDT and CDR2 YYEEEE. This CDR3 is 17 amino acids long. CDR3 DNA sequence: TGTGCCAGCAGCTTGAGGACGGTTGGGGGCTTCACAGATACGCAGTATTTT. It yields the protein CASSLRTVGGFTDTQYF.

This clone has just one count. The rearrangement joins TRBV3-1 (or the pseudogene TRBV3-2) to TRBJ2-2; D might be TRBD1 (6 bases). V gave up 6 bases and J gave up 4 bases, with 18 bases separating them. The CDR3 sequence is 16 residues long. The germline V gene encodes CDR1 LGHDT and CDR2 YNNKEL (reference sequence). Here the CDR3 DNA reads TGTGCCAGCAGGAAAGGGGACATAGGGGGCACCGGGGAGCTGTTTTTT. Translated: CASRKGDIGGTGELFF.

This clone was detected a few times. This sequence joins TRBV7-9 and TRBJ2-1, with 13 bases identical to TRBD2. The germline V gene encodes CDR1 SEHNR and CDR2 FQNEAQ (reference sequence). This CDR3 is built from 16 residues. J gave up 4 bases and V 4 bases, and 4 bases lay outside the gene matches. This chain's CDR3 is CASSWTGLAGYNEQFF. In DNA form, the CDR3 reads TGTGCCAGCAGCTGGACGGGACTAGCGGGATACAATGAGCAGTTCTTC.